The entry below gives a single TCR beta chain sequence along with its context. Using TCRalpha and TCRbeta cDNA, the researchers carried out two nested PCRs that lasted around 15 and 9 cycles. TCRdb reprocessed the 5' RACE reads, keeping one entry per CDR3 protein, no DNA. This sample's table has fewer than 200,000 distinct CDR3 sequences. This record belongs to a study of monozygotic twins with inflammatory bowel disease. CDR3 length: 15 residues. CDR1 and CDR2 (germline): LGHNA, YSLEER. The sequence derives from a human donor with ulcerative colitis or Crohn's disease, or a healthy co-twin of an affected twin (not recorded which). This chain links TRBV4-3 with TRBJ2-5; as DNA is missing, the TRBD2 call by TCRdb cannot be tested. The sequencing sample was made of blood. The CDR3 loop is CASSQLAGGSETQYF.